The 8 T cell receptor beta chains below were found in one sample sequenced in a study of blood T cells in healthy people across ages. Next came a second PCR, run for about 6 to 12 cycles, which used a sample-barcoded 5' primer along with a J-beta primer mix. Using its own MiXCR run on the 5' RACE reads, TCRdb lists one record per CDR3 protein. This sample has 1 million or so distinct CDR3 sequences, with 45% found just once. The sequenced sample was blood. Every receptor here comes from a woman between 55 and 75 years old in good health.

The chain carries TRBV25-1 and TRBJ1-5, with D tentatively TRBD1 (6 bases). CDR1 is MGHDK and CDR2 is SYGVNS in the germline V gene. The CDR3 has 15 residues. The V and J ends lost 3 bases and 7 bases respectively, with 16 bases between them. This CDR3 reads CASSDSRGAGQPQHF. CDR3 bases: TGTGCCAGCAGTGATTCCCGGGGGGCGGGACAGCCCCAGCATTTT.

The rearrangement joins TRBV5-5 to TRBJ2-7; TRBD2 is a possible D gene (5 bases). Germline V lookup: CDR1 SGHKS, CDR2 YYEKEE (reference sequence). This CDR3 is built from 17 residues. V was pared by 4 bases and J by 3 bases, with 23 bases between. The CDR3 region has the DNA TGTGCCAGCAGCCCCGGGGTCCTGGGAGAAACGTACTACGAGCAGTACTTC. Translation gives CASSPGVLGETYYEQYF.

The chain combines TRBV3-1 with TRBJ2-5; D tentatively reads TRBD1 or TRBD2 (6 bases each). The CDR3 loop spans 16 amino acids. The germline V gene has CDR1 LGHDT and CDR2 YNNKEL (reference sequence). V lost 0 bases, J lost 11 bases, and 22 bases lay in between. DNA of the CDR3: TGTGCCAGCAGCCAAGAGGGGGGACACAAATACAATGAGCAGTACTTC. It yields the protein CASSQEGGHKYNEQYF.

There are a few counts of this clonotype. This chain links TRBV28 with TRBJ1-4, with TRBD1 as a possible D gene (5 bases). Germline V gene data show CDR1 as MDHEN and CDR2 as SYDVKM. V lost 6 bases and J lost 3, with 8 bases in between. The CDR3 has 13 residues. In DNA, the CDR3 is TGTGCCAGCAGAAGACAGTCTAATGAAAAACTGTTTTTT. The encoded protein is CASRRQSNEKLFF.

The J gene is TRBJ1-1, the V gene TRBV2; D is unclear. The germline CDR1 and CDR2 sequences are SNHLY and FYNNEI. The CDR3 spans 11 residues. Between the trimmed V and J ends, which lost 9 bases and 3 bases, there was a span of 8 bases. The CDR3 region is CAREVDTEAFF. CDR3 sequence (DNA): TGTGCCAGGGAGGTAGACACTGAAGCTTTCTTT.

The rearrangement links TRBV20-1 to TRBJ2-1; 10 bases fit TRBD2. Trimming at V came to 6 bases and at J to 7 bases, leaving 3 bases not matched to a gene. The CDR3 has 12 amino acids. Per germline, CDR1 DFQATT and CDR2 SNEGSKA (reference sequence). The DNA for the CDR3 is TGCAGTGCCGGACTAGCGGCTAATGAGCAGTTCTTC. Translation gives CSAGLAANEQFF.

This chain joins TRBV20-1 and TRBJ2-1, with 12 bases aligning to TRBD2. CDR1 and CDR2 (germline): DFQATT, SNEGSKA (reference sequence). CDR3 length: 15 amino acids. V shed 4 bases, J shed 7 bases, and the junction held 8 bases outside the gene matches. The CDR3 region is CSAMWTSGTRNEQFF. The DNA for the CDR3 is TGCAGTGCTATGTGGACTAGCGGGACACGGAATGAGCAGTTCTTC.

The table lists this clonotype with a count of one. The V call is TRBV28, the J call TRBJ2-3; 12 bases map to TRBD2. V trimming: 4 bases; J trimming: 5 bases; junction bases outside the gene matches: 10. The length of the CDR3 is 17 residues. In germline, CDR1 is MDHEN, CDR2 SYDVKM. Written as DNA, the CDR3 is TGTGCCAGCAGTTCACAAACGGGACTAGCGGGTATAGATACGCAGTATTTT. This sequence encodes CASSSQTGLAGIDTQYF. The full variable domain, with the rest looked up from reference TRBV28 and TRBJ2-3, is DVKVTQSSRYLVKRTGEKVFLECVQDMDHENMFWYRQDPGLGLRLIYFSYDVKMKEKGDIPEGYSVSREKKERFSLILESASTNQTSMYLCASSSQTGLAGIDTQYFGPGTRLTVL.